This record covers a single T cell receptor (beta chain). The target antigen is unknown. Germline is not matched at one junction end, which may reflect a read error. The germline V gene encodes CDR1 MNHGY and CDR2 SAAAGT. There are 12 residues in the CDR3. Repertoires were generated with immunoSEQ multiplex PCR, while TCRdb's copy carries only in-frame clones and drops some. Of some 1,500 clones listed, 15% to 20% were seen once; the top ten hold over 11%. The sample comes from a study of T cells in localized non-small cell lung cancer. Study-level results: It remains possible that heterogeneity exists, since only one tumor region was sequenced. Among the top 100 tumor clones, a median around 50 appeared in adjacent lung.

The chain combines TRBV6-8 with TRBJ1-6; D unclear. This sequence originates from a woman between 35 and 75 years old with stage II lung adenocarcinoma. The specimen comprised normal lung tissue next to the tumor, sampled before any cancer treatment. CDR3 amino acids: CAISRDNSPLHF. The CDR3 DNA reads as TGTGCCATCAGTCGAGATAATTCACCCCTCCACTTT.